Shown below are 20 T cell receptor beta chains from a single sample sequenced in a study of blood T cell repertoires in COVID-19. TCRdb's table, derived via immunoSEQ multiplex PCR, lists solely in-frame clones and lacks some. In the table there are roughly 60,000 clones, 75% to 85% of which are singletons. The sequenced sample consisted of peripheral blood. All receptors derive from a man older than 75 with acute or convalescent COVID-19.

V and J are TRBV18 and TRBJ1-1; D is unresolved. From germline, CDR1 is KGHSH and CDR2 LQKENI. V was cut by 0 bases and J by 2 bases, with 7 bases left in between. The CDR3 runs to 14 residues. The CDR3 DNA reads as TGTGCCAGCTCACCACCGGGGAGAAACACTGAAGCTTTCTTT. Protein sequence: CASSPPGRNTEAFF.

The J gene is TRBJ1-6, the V gene TRBV6-6, with TRBD1 identical over 8 bases. Unmatched junction bases numbered 8, after V lost 8 bases and J lost 8 bases. CDR1 is MNHNY, CDR2 SVGAGI, per germline (reference sequence). This CDR3 has 14 residues. The CDR3 nucleotides read TGTGCCAGCTACATCGGACAGGGTTATTCACCCCTCCACTTT. It encodes CASYIGQGYSPLHF.

V gene TRBV19 combines with J gene TRBJ1-2, with D possibly matching TRBD1 (6 bases). This CDR3 has 15 amino acids. Trimming cost V 6 bases and J 4 bases, with 18 bases left between them. CDR1 LNHDA and CDR2 SQIVND come from the germline V gene (reference sequence). CDR3 residues: CASSQQQGLGYGYTF. The CDR3 DNA is TGTGCCAGTAGCCAACAACAGGGTCTCGGCTATGGCTACACCTTC.

The V gene is TRBV7-3, the J gene TRBJ1-2; 9 bases match TRBD1. Germline V lookup: CDR1 SGHTA, CDR2 FQGTGA. Unmatched junction bases numbered 11, after V lost 2 bases and J lost 7 bases. This CDR3 has 16 residues. The CDR3 here is CASSLSPDRGGSGYTF. The CDR3 nucleotides are TGTGCCAGCAGCTTATCCCCGGACAGGGGAGGTAGTGGCTACACCTTC.

The rearrangement uses TRBV19 and TRBJ1-1; 11 bases are a match to TRBD1. V shed 6 bases, J shed 1 base, and the junction held 1 base outside the gene matches. This CDR3 comprises 14 residues. The V gene's germline CDR1 is LNHDA and CDR2 SQIVND (reference sequence). The CDR3 nucleotides read TGTGCCAGTAGCGGGACAGGGGGGAACACTGAAGCTTTCTTT. Translating gives CASSGTGGNTEAFF. Variable domain in full (rest from reference TRBV19 and TRBJ1-1): DGGITQSPKYLFRKEGQNVTLSCEQNLNHDAMYWYRQDPGQGLRLIYYSQIVNDFQKGDIAEGYSVSREKKESFPLTVTSAQKNPTAFYLCASSGTGGNTEAFFGQGTRLTVV.

The chain links TRBV9 to TRBJ2-5; 8 bases are a match to TRBD2. Germline trimming cut 4 bases from V and 2 bases from J; bases unmatched to any gene: 10. There are 16 residues in the CDR3. The germline CDR1 and CDR2 sequences are SGDLS and YYNGEE. In DNA form, the CDR3 reads TGTGCCAGCAGCCCCGGCGGGGGGCCCTCGCAAGAGACCCAGTACTTC. It specifies CASSPGGGPSQETQYF.

The CDR3 here is CASSLVAGTGANVLTF. DNA for the CDR3: TGTGCCAGCAGCTTAGTCGCGGGAACTGGGGCCAACGTCCTGACTTTC. The chain is built from TRBV11-2 and TRBJ2-6; D perhaps matches TRBD2 (6 bases). Trimming took off 1 base at V and 2 bases at J, with 9 bases between the two ends. CDR3 size: 16 residues. Germline CDR1 is SGHAT and CDR2 is FQNNGV.

The rearrangement uses TRBV18 and TRBJ1-1, with D perhaps TRBD1 (6 bases). The CDR3 is 15 amino acids. V dropped 6 bases and J dropped 1 base, with 15 bases sitting between them. The germline V gene has CDR1 KGHSH and CDR2 LQKENI. CDR3 sequence (DNA): TGTGCCAGCTCCCCGCCGACAGGCTCGAACACTGAAGCTTTCTTT. Encoded protein: CASSPPTGSNTEAFF.

In DNA form, the CDR3 reads TGTGCCAGCAGCTTGAGGCGACTAGCGGGGGATCGGACAGATACGCAGTATTTT. Its translation is CASSLRRLAGDRTDTQYF. The chain couples TRBV5-6 to TRBJ2-3; 12 positions match TRBD2. CDR3 length: 18 amino acids. CDR1 and CDR2 from the germline V gene are SGHDT and YYEEEE. V shed 1 base and J 3 bases; nucleotides not matched to a gene: 9.

The CDR3 DNA is TGTGCCAGCAGCTTGGGGGCCAGCTACACTGAAGCTTTCTTT. Protein: CASSLGASYTEAFF. This rearrangement joins TRBV11-2 to TRBJ1-1, with D possibly matching TRBD1 (6 bases). From germline, CDR1 is SGHAT and CDR2 FQNNGV. Trimming took off 3 bases at V and 3 bases at J, with 11 bases between the two ends. This CDR3 spans 14 amino acids.

This sequence joins TRBV29-1 and TRBJ2-6; TRBD1 might be the D (5 bases). CDR3 size: 16 residues. CDR1 is SQVTM and CDR2 is ANQGSEA in the germline V gene. Trimming removed 0 bases at V and 3 bases at J, with 12 bases between. CDR3 amino acids: CSVEDPDSVGANVLTF. In DNA, the CDR3 is TGCAGCGTTGAAGATCCCGACAGTGTTGGGGCCAACGTCCTGACTTTC.

This clone was counted only a few times. The rearrangement links TRBV27 to TRBJ2-1; maybe TRBD1 (6 bases). Trimming left V 5 bases short and J 7 bases short, with 15 bases between. Germline CDR1 and CDR2: MNHEY and SMNVEV (reference sequence). This CDR3 spans 14 amino acids. CDR3 sequence (DNA): TGTGCCAGCAGTATCGCCTCTAGGGGGAATGAGCAGTTCTTC. It translates to CASSIASRGNEQFF.

This clone was detected a few times. The CDR3 loop reads CASSMTGMGTEAFF. The CDR3 region has the DNA TGCGCCAGCAGTATGACAGGGATGGGCACTGAAGCTTTCTTT. V gene TRBV10-2 combines with J gene TRBJ1-1; 7 positions match TRBD1. Per germline, CDR1 WSHSY and CDR2 SAAADI. There are 14 residues in the CDR3. V lost 5 bases and J lost 4; bases outside the gene matches: 7.

This clone showed up just once. This sequence joins TRBV11-3 and TRBJ1-2; 8 bases align to TRBD1. V shed 5 bases, J shed 2 bases, and the junction held 10 bases outside the gene matches. The V gene's germline CDR1 is SGHNT and CDR2 YENEEA. This CDR3 has 16 residues. The CDR3 region is CASSPGPGGGNYGYTF. CDR3 nucleotide sequence: TGTGCCAGCAGCCCGGGCCCAGGGGGCGGGAACTATGGCTACACCTTC.

The genes are TRBV6-1 and TRBJ1-4; D is uncertain. CDR3 size: 13 residues. Germline-derived CDR1 and CDR2 are MNHNS and SASEGT. Trimming took off 2 bases at V and 8 bases at J, with 9 bases between the two ends. For the CDR3, the DNA is TGTGCCAGCAGTGAAACAACGGGGGAAAAACTGTTTTTT. As protein: CASSETTGEKLFF.

V is TRBV10-3 and J is TRBJ1-2, with 7 positions matching TRBD1. This CDR3 spans 12 amino acids. Losses at the gene ends were 2 bases for V and 6 bases for J; bases not matched to a gene: 0. Germline lookup yields CDR1 ENHRY and CDR2 SYGVKD. This CDR3 reads CAISETGDGYTF. CDR3 in DNA: TGTGCCATCAGTGAGACAGGGGATGGCTACACCTTC.

The chain is built from TRBV5-4 and TRBJ2-2, with TRBD1 matching over 10 bases. V was pared by 4 bases and J by 5 bases, with 17 bases of the junction left unmatched. Germline lookup yields CDR1 SGHNT and CDR2 YYREEE (reference sequence). There are 19 residues in the CDR3. CDR3 region: CASSTPTSTGGFGTGELFF. CDR3 nucleotides: TGTGCCAGCAGCACACCCACTTCGACAGGGGGCTTTGGAACCGGGGAGCTGTTTTTT. The full variable domain, rest sourced from reference TRBV5-4 and TRBJ2-2, is ETGVTQSPTHLIKTRGQQVTLRCSSQSGHNTVSWYQQALGQGPQFIFQYYREEENGRGNFPPRFSGLQFPNYSSELNVNALELDDSALYLCASSTPTSTGGFGTGELFFGEGSRLTVL.

This chain connects TRBV7-9 to TRBJ2-5; perhaps TRBD1 as D (6 bases). V was clipped by 6 bases and J by 5 bases, with 22 bases between them. The germline V gene has CDR1 SEHNR and CDR2 FQNEAQ (reference sequence). This CDR3 is built from 16 residues. The CDR3 spells CASSPPLVAQGETQYF. DNA of the CDR3: TGTGCCAGCAGTCCACCCTTGGTCGCCCAGGGGGAGACCCAGTACTTC.

V gene TRBV19 combines with J gene TRBJ1-4; TRBD1 aligns across 11 bases. V shed 5 bases and J 3 bases; nucleotides not matched to a gene: 8. Germline CDR1 is LNHDA and CDR2 is SQIVND (reference sequence). The CDR3 is 17 residues long. The CDR3 DNA reads as TGTGCCAGTAGTGTCAGGGACAGGGGGACGGCTAATGAAAAACTGTTTTTT. This sequence encodes CASSVRDRGTANEKLFF. Combining the CDR3 with reference TRBV19 and TRBJ1-4 gives the whole variable domain DGGITQSPKYLFRKEGQNVTLSCEQNLNHDAMYWYRQDPGQGLRLIYYSQIVNDFQKGDIAEGYSVSREKKESFPLTVTSAQKNPTAFYLCASSVRDRGTANEKLFFGSGTQLSVL.

V is TRBV7-9 and J is TRBJ2-7; maybe TRBD1 (6 bases). Germline assignment: CDR1 SEHNR and CDR2 FQNEAQ (reference sequence). V was cut by 5 bases and J by 0 bases, with 11 bases left in between. This CDR3 contains 14 residues. CDR3 bases: TGTGCCAGCAGCCGACAGGCCTCCTCCTACGAGCAGTACTTC. Translating gives CASSRQASSYEQYF.